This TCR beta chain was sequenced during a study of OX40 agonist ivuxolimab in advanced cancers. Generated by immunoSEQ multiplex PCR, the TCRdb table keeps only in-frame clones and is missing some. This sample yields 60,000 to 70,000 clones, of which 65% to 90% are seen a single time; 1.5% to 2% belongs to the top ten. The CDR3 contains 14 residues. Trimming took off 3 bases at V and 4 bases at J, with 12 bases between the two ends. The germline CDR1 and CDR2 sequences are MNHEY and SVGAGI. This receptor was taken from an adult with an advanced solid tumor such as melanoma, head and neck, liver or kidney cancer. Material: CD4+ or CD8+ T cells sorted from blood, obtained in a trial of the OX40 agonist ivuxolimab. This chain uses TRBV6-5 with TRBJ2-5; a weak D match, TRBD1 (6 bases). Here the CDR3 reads CASSYGDTRETQYF. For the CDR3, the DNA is TGTGCCAGCAGTTATGGGGACACACGAGAGACCCAGTACTTC.